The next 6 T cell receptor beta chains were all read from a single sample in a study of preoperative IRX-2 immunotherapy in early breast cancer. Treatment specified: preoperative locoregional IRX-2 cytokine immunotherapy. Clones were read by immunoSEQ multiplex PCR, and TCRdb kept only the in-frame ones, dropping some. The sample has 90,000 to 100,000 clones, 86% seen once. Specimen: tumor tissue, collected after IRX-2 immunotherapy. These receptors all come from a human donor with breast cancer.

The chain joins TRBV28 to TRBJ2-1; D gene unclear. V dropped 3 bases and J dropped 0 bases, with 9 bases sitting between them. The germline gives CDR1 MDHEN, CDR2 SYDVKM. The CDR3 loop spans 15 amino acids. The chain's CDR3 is CASSFAGNSYNEQFF. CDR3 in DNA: TGTGCCAGCAGTTTTGCAGGCAACTCCTACAATGAGCAGTTCTTC.

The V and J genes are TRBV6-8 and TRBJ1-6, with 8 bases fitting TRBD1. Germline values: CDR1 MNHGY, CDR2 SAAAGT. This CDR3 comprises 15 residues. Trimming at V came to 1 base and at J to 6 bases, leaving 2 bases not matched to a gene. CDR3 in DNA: TGTGCCAGCAGTTACTTAACAGGGGGTAATTCACCCCTCCACTTT. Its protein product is CASSYLTGGNSPLHF.

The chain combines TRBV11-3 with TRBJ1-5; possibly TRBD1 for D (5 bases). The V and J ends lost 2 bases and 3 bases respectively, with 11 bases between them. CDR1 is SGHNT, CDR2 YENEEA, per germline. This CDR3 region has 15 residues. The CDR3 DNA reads TGTGCCAGCAGCTTAAGAACAGGAGCCAATCAGCCCCAGCATTTT. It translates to CASSLRTGANQPQHF. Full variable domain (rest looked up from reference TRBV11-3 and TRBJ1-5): EAGVVQSPRYKIIEKKQPVAFWCNPISGHNTLYWYLQNLGQGPELLIRYENEEAVDDSQLPKDRFSAERLKGVDSTLKIQPAELGDSAVYLCASSLRTGANQPQHFGDGTRLSIL.

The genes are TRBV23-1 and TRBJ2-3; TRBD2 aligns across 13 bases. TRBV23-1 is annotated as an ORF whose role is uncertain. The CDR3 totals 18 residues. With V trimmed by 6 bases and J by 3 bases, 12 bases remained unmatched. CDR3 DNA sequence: TGCGCCAGCAGCCCCCGGACTAGCGGGAGAAGTTGGACAGATACGCAGTATTTT. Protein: CASSPRTSGRSWTDTQYF.

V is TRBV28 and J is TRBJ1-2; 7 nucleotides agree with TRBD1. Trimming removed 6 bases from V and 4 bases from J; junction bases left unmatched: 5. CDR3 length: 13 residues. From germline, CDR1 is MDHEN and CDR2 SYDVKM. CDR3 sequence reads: CASRGDRAYGYTF. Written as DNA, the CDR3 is TGTGCCAGCAGGGGAGACAGGGCCTATGGCTACACCTTC.

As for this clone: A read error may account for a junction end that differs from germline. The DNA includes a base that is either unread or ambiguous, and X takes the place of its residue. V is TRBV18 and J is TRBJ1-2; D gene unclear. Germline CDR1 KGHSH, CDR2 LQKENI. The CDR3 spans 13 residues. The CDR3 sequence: CXSTPQEDYGYTF. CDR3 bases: TGTRCCAGCACACCTCAGGAAGACTATGGCTACACCTTC.